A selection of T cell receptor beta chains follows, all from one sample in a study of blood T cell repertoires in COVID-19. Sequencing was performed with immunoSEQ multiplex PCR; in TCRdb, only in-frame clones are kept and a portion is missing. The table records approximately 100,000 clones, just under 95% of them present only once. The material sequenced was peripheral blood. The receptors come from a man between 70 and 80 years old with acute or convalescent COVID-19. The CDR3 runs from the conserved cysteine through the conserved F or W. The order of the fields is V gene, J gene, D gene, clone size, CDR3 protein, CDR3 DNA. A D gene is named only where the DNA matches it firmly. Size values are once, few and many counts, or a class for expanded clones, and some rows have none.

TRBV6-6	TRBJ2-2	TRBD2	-	CATTSGGVLGTGELFF	TGTGCCACCACTAGCGGGGGGGTCTTGGGCACCGGGGAGCTGTTTTTT
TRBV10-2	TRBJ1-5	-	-	CASSEFLDSSDQPQHF	TGCGCCAGCAGTGAGTTTCTGGACAGTAGCGATCAGCCCCAGCATTTT
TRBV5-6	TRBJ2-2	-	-	CASSFGRWTGELFF	TGTGCCAGCAGCTTTGGGAGGTGGACCGGGGAGCTGTTTTTT
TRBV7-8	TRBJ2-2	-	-	CASSLRRGPSPGELFF	TGTGCCAGCAGCTTACGCAGGGGTCCTTCTCCCGGGGAGCTGTTTTTT
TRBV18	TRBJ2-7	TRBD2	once	CASSPLAGERYEQYF	TGTGCCAGCTCGCCACTAGCGGGAGAGAGGTACGAGCAGTACTTC
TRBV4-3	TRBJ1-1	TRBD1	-	CASSPQGDTEAFF	TGCGCCAGCAGCCCTCAGGGGGACACTGAAGCTTTCTTT
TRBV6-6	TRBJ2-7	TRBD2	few	CASSGRSGRNPYEQYF	TGTGCCAGCAGTGGCCGGAGCGGGAGGAATCCCTACGAGCAGTACTTC
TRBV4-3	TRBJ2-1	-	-	CASSPQIGANNEQFF	TGCGCCAGCAGCCCACAAATAGGGGCAAACAATGAGCAGTTCTTC
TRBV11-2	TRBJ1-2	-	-	CASAARGNGYTF	TGTGCCAGCGCGGCAAGGGGCAATGGCTACACCTTC
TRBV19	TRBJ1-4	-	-	CASIGTTNEKLFF	TGTGCCAGTATCGGGACAACTAATGAAAAACTGTTTTTT
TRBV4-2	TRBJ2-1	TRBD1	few	CASSQVKQGYNEQFF	TGTGCCAGCAGCCAAGTAAAACAGGGGTACAATGAGCAGTTCTTC
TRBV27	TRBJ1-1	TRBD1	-	CASSTGQGSGEAFF	TGTGCCAGCAGTACGGGACAGGGTAGCGGGGAAGCTTTCTTT
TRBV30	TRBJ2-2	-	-	CAWSVFMAGNTGELFF	TGTGCCTGGAGTGTATTTATGGCGGGGAACACCGGGGAGCTGTTTTTT
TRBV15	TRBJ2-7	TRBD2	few	CATSTRTSGTEQYF	TGTGCCACCAGCACTCGGACTAGCGGGACCGAGCAGTACTTC
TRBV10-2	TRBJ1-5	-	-	CASSAGENQPQHF	TGCGCCAGCAGTGCAGGGGAGAATCAGCCCCAGCATTTT
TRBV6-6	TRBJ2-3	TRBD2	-	CASSYGGTSGSRAQYF	TGTGCCAGCAGTTACGGCGGGACTAGCGGGAGTAGGGCGCAGTATTTT
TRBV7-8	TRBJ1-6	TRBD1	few	CASSLGRGLGSPLHF	TGTGCCAGCAGCTTAGGGAGGGGGCTGGGTTCACCCCTCCACTTT
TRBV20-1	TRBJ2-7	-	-	CSAQNRYEQYF	TGCAGTGCCCAGAACCGATACGAGCAGTACTTC
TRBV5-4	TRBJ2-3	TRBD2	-	CASSSKRESTDTQYF	TGTGCCAGCAGTTCCAAGCGGGAAAGCACAGATACGCAGTATTTT
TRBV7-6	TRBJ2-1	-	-	CASSLVMAGLGNEQFF	TGTGCCAGCAGCTTAGTAATGGCAGGGCTTGGTAATGAGCAGTTCTTC
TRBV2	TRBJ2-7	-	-	CASSISPYEQYF	TGTGCCAGCAGTATATCCCCCTACGAGCAGTACTTC
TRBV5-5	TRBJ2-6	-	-	CASSLDLSGANVLTF	TGTGCCAGCAGCTTAGATCTATCTGGGGCCAACGTCCTGACTTTC
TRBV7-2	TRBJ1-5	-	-	CASSVRAGNQPQHF	TGTGCCAGCAGCGTACGGGCAGGGAATCAGCCCCAGCATTTT
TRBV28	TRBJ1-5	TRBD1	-	CASSSGGFNQPQHF	TGTGCCAGCAGTTCAGGGGGTTTCAATCAGCCCCAGCATTTT
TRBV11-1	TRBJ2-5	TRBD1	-	CASSFSTGRETQYF	TGTGCCAGCAGCTTCTCGACAGGGAGAGAGACCCAGTACTTC
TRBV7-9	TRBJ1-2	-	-	CASSKGAEGYTF	TGTGCCAGCAGCAAGGGAGCTGAGGGCTACACCTTC
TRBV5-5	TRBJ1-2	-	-	CASSLSGISPYQGYTF	TGTGCCAGCAGCTTGTCAGGGATCTCCCCCTATCAGGGCTACACCTTC
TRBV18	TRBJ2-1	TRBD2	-	CASSLGLAGGLDEQFF	TGTGCCAGCTCACTGGGACTAGCGGGAGGGTTGGATGAGCAGTTCTTC
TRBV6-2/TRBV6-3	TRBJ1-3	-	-	CASSPLRGSGNTIYF	TGTGCCAGCAGCCCCCTGCGGGGATCCGGAAACACCATATATTTT
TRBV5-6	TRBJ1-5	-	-	CASSLSQGRSNQPQHF	TGTGCCAGCAGCTTGTCTCAGGGTCGGAGCAATCAGCCCCAGCATTTT
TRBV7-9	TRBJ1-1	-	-	CASSSREQLWAFF	TGTGCCAGCAGCTCCAGGGAACAGCTTTGGGCTTTCTTT
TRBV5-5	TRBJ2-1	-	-	CASSLDGGTYNEQFF	TGTGCCAGCAGCTTGGACGGCGGTACCTACAATGAGCAGTTCTTC
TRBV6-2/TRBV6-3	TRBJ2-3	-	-	CASSLRQVGDTQYF	TGTGCCAGCAGTCTGAGACAGGTCGGGGATACGCAGTATTTT
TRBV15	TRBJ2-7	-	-	CATSRVAGSPYEQYF	TGTGCCACCAGCAGAGTGGCGGGGTCCCCCTACGAGCAGTACTTC
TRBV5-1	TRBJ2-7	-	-	CASSPRREGDKFEQYF	TGCGCCAGCAGCCCCCGCCGCGAGGGAGATAAGTTCGAGCAGTACTTC
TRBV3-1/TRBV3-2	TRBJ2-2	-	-	CASSQDQGFANTGELFF	TGTGCCAGCAGCCAAGATCAGGGATTCGCGAACACCGGGGAGCTGTTTTTT
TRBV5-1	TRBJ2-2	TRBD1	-	CASSLRQGAGELFF	TGCGCCAGCAGCTTAAGACAGGGGGCCGGGGAGCTGTTTTTT
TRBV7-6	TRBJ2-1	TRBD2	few	CASSPLAGAYNEQFF	TGTGCCAGCAGCCCATTAGCGGGAGCATACAATGAGCAGTTCTTC
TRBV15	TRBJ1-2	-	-	CATSREGSSSYGYTF	TGTGCCACCAGCAGAGAGGGCAGTTCCTCGTATGGCTACACCTTC
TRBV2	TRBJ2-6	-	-	CASSERGPGANVLTF	TGTGCCAGCAGTGAACGAGGGCCTGGGGCCAACGTCCTGACTTTC